The TCR beta chain described here comes from a study of blood T cells in healthy people across ages (dated by TCRdb to about 2015). Some background on the complete study: In model experiments, template switching captured about one uniquely barcoded TCR beta cDNA molecule for every two T cells. To track age-related changes in TCR beta repertoire diversity, the study relied on deep sequencing normalized with unique cDNA molecular identifiers. The study analyzed two additional independent replicas of 1 million unique cDNA reads from the same blood draw for two donors, one aged 18 to 30 and one aged 80 or older. Donors were grouped into four age groups: young (average roughly 15 years), middle-aged (less than 40), aged (approximately 58) and long-lived (about 90). The research as a whole found: Compared with the aged group, the long-lived group had more naive CD4+ T cells, fewer expanded clones and increased TCR diversity, a pattern suggesting age selection. A strong correlation was found between observed TCR beta diversity and the percentage of naive T cells measured by flow cytometry. Estimates of total diversity from one million sequenced T cells were regarded as lower bounds and underestimates. Donor CMV infection status was unknown, potentially confounding age-related changes in expanded clonotypes. Since profiling was done on bulk unsorted PBMCs, naive and antigen-experienced compartments could not be conclusively compared. Observed TCR beta diversity per million T cells fell roughly linearly with age, and a significant reduction was already apparent by age approximately 40.

Library generation was performed with 5' RACE. Sequenced using an Illumina HiSeq 2500. A second PCR of about 6 to 11 cycles was performed with a sample-barcoded 5' primer and a J-beta primer mix. Each TCR beta cDNA molecule received a unique molecular identifier from a template-switch 5' adaptor carrying 12 random nucleotides. At least 2.5 million CDR3-containing paired-end reads were obtained from each sample. The Mint cDNA synthesis kit, primed by a TRBC-specific oligonucleotide, was used to synthesize first-strand cDNA from all RNA. All cDNA was treated with uracil-DNA glycosylase and then went through a first 18-cycle PCR with the universal primers M1SS and BC2_uni_R. The original pipeline was this. For normalization, 1 million high-quality reads were randomly selected from each sample, with every read carrying a distinct molecular identifier. Reads with shared molecular identifiers were discarded instead of being binned into consensus sequences. MiTCR, set to a Q25 quality threshold and the strictest error-elimination algorithm, was used for CDR3 identification, clonotype clustering and error correction. A nonparametric unseen species model with Euler transformation was used to estimate lower-bound total TCR beta diversity. The public reads were run again by TCRdb, first through fastp at Q25 and then through MiXCR, and only productive beta chains were kept. Rows with a matching CDR3 protein are joined into one entry that keeps the most common DNA and genes. V and J calls and clone size were set by TCRdb, not the authors. The sample table lists approximately 490,000 distinct CDR3 sequences, 24% of them with a count of one. The ten largest clones add up to just over 8.5% of the sample.

This clonotype was seen only a few times. Its antigen is currently not known. No clone much larger than this one lies a single base away; base qualities are absent. Systemically healthy Caucasian individuals from Russia, over 30 in total and aged 6 to 90 years, were included as donors. Each donor gave ten milliliters of peripheral blood, drawn into EDTA-treated Vacutainer tubes. Ficoll-Paque density-gradient centrifugation was used to isolate PBMCs, with at least 6.5 million per sample. Total RNA was extracted from PBMCs with Trizol reagent, with at least 6 micrograms obtained per sample. Naive CD45RAhigh/CD27high T cell percentages were measured by flow cytometry on a PBMC aliquot from every donor. Relative to germline, V is 5 bases shorter and J is 2 bases shorter, with 10 bases between their ends. The CDR3 measures 13 amino acids from cysteine to phenylalanine. Only the CDR3 region is kept as DNA, spanning 39 bases read in frame from base 1. CDR1 and CDR2 (MDHEN, SYDVKM) derive from the germline V gene.

This sample also appeared in a second study, on T cells of mothers and their children. The other study reports the following: Nine systemically healthy Caucasian individuals, comprising three mothers and their six children, were included as donors. cDNA synthesis used all of the extracted RNA, with around 1.4 ug of RNA in each 15 ul reaction. In the second PCR, sample barcodes and 2-4 random nucleotides were introduced via the M1S primer. Over 8 million TCR beta CDR3 reads came from each mother, compared with some 3 million reads from each child. Thymic selection shapes the output of TCR recombination in a similar way in related and unrelated pairs, and inherited differences have a minor effect. Normalized repertoire overlap was always found to be slightly, but never significantly, higher in related mother-child pairs than in unrelated mother-child pairs. No persistent microchimeric T cell clones were detected, at a sensitivity of around 100 clones per million clonotypes. The study used deep NGS to compare TCR beta repertoires of mothers and children, seeking features distinguishing related mother-child pairs from unrelated individuals. The mean age was roughly 44 +/- 4 years for the mothers and about 12 +/- 4 years for the children. After adapter ligation was performed with NEBNext reagents, the libraries were sequenced on an Illumina HiSeq 2000 with 100+100 nt paired-end reads. To prevent cross-contamination, the mother and child libraries were prepared a month apart and were sequenced in separate runs. For each donor, somewhere between about 450,000 and 2,000,000 distinct TCR beta clonotypes were identified. Naive TCR beta clonotypes were estimated from low-frequency clonotypes matched to each donor's FACS-determined naive share, without sorting.

Sequencing used blood. Here the chain combines TRBV28 and TRBJ2-7, with the D segment identity uncertain. The receptor comes from a boy between 10 and 17 years old in good health. The CDR3 region has the sequence CASSPPATYEQYF. The base sequence is TGTGCCAGCAGTCCCCCAGCAACCTACGAGCAGTACTTC.